The rows below give T cell receptor beta chains drawn from one sample of a study of CD4 T cells in relation to SARS-CoV-2 and coronaviruses. The antigens for these receptors are not known. Generated by immunoSEQ multiplex PCR, the TCRdb table keeps only in-frame clones and is missing some. Of some 16,000 clones detected, 82% appear once; the ten largest clones hold 30% to 35%. The sequenced sample consisted of CD4+ T cells from PBMCs, cultured in vitro. The origin of the receptors is a human donor in good health. CDR3s leave out the opening cysteine and the closing phenylalanine or tryptophan. The size of a clone is reported for some rows only, either as once, few or many, or as a class for expanded clones.

j_call	v_call	clone_size	cdr3_aa
TRBJ1-3	TRBV2	once	ASSEAGVELGNTIY
TRBJ1-2	TRBV5-4	-	ASRRRDRRSYGYT
TRBJ2-7	TRBV19	-	ASSPETGGPYEQY
TRBJ2-2	TRBV3-1/TRBV3-2	-	ASSPLSRSNTGELF
TRBJ2-7	TRBV7-2	-	ASSLAGGLQYEQY
TRBJ2-5	TRBV11-2	-	ASKNRGRETQY
TRBJ1-5	TRBV7-2	few	ASSLGDRIFPQPQH
TRBJ1-4	TRBV20-1	-	SAGPNEKLF
TRBJ1-2	TRBV30	-	AWSVIPGLDT
TRBJ1-3	TRBV10-3	-	AISGDRLEGNTIY
TRBJ2-3	TRBV12-1	-	ASSHTRPRVEY
TRBJ2-7	TRBV3-1/TRBV3-2	-	ASSQVLGALSSYEQY
TRBJ1-5	TRBV10-3	-	AISEQSNQPQH
TRBJ1-4	TRBV7-2	-	ASSTFGTSNEKLF
TRBJ2-3	TRBV18	-	ASSLALATSTDTQY
TRBJ1-6	TRBV21-1	-	ASVGGSYNSPLH
TRBJ2-3	TRBV7-9	once	ASSPLWTGSTDTQY
TRBJ1-1	TRBV2	-	ASNREVTEAF
TRBJ2-7	TRBV5-6	-	ASREDTGVSEQY
TRBJ1-6	TRBV7-2	-	ASRQRQGDNSPLH
TRBJ2-1	TRBV19	-	ASSIDHNEQF
TRBJ1-4	TRBV5-1	-	ASSRERTNEKLF
TRBJ1-1	TRBV27	-	ASRRQGVNTEAF
TRBJ2-5	TRBV7-9	-	ASSLDTREETQY
TRBJ1-5	TRBV19	few	ASSIGIGPQPQH
TRBJ2-7	TRBV6-2/TRBV6-3	-	ASSSRDRGTYEQY
TRBJ1-4	TRBV19	few	ASSGTAATNEKLF
TRBJ2-3	TRBV10-3	-	AISEWQATDTQY
TRBJ2-3	TRBV5-1	-	ASSTEGTPTTDTQY
TRBJ2-3	TRBV2	-	ATQTGGPPDTQY
TRBJ1-1	TRBV5-6	-	ASSLGDEAEAF
TRBJ1-2	TRBV27	few	ASRDYRVGGYT
TRBJ2-5	TRBV4-2	-	ASSQVRGEETQY
TRBJ2-5	TRBV5-4	-	ASSYPGQGFSETQY
TRBJ2-1	TRBV5-4	-	ASSPGVGVQGNEQF